This TCR beta chain was retrieved from a study of graft-versus-host responses after intestinal transplantation. Study information: Recipients were all induced with anti-thymocyte globulin, then given tacrolimus and steroids for roughly 3 years.

Regarding the study as a whole: With peak circulating GvH clone levels came an association with early post-transplant HvG declines.

Assay used: immunoSEQ multiplex PCR; TCRdb lists only in-frame clones, some missing. The data hold roughly 120,000 clones, with 85% to 95% observed a single time. In germline, CDR1 is SGHNT, CDR2 YENEEA. This CDR3 is 16 amino acids long. Trimming removed 5 bases at V and 2 bases at J, with 17 bases between. Concerning this clone: The antigen is not known.

This specimen consisted of unstimulated CD4+ T cells sorted from spleen or lymph node cells, obtained before intestinal transplant. The chain uses TRBV11-3 and TRBJ2-3; D might be TRBD2 (5 bases). The receptor was derived from a human donor who received an intestinal transplant. This CDR3 is CASSPSGFPYTDTQYF. CDR3 bases: TGTGCCAGCAGCCCCTCGGGGTTTCCCTACACAGATACGCAGTATTTT.